These 27 T cell receptor beta chains came from one sample sequenced in a study of regulatory T cells in long-lasting Graves disease. Stated time point: newly diagnosed GD, antithyroid drugs for less than 3 months. PBMC RNA was the source of the TCR library. Arm-PCR of CDR3 regions with iRepertoire HTBI primers generated TCR beta libraries. TCRdb called the multiplex PCR reads again in MiXCR, with one record for every CDR3 protein. This sample carries roughly 560,000 distinct CDR3 sequences, 15% to 20% of them seen once, and the ten largest clones take roughly 25%. These same records also appear under a second study, on T cells in Graves' hyperthyroidism and ophthalmopathy.

Sequenced here: peripheral blood mononuclear cells (PBMCs), sampled at new diagnosis, from a patient treated with antithyroid drugs. These receptors all come from a woman aged 35 to 59 with Graves disease.

This clonotype was detected ten times or more. The rearrangement links TRBV6-1 to TRBJ1-1; D not resolved. Trimming stripped 2 bases from V and 7 bases from J, with 17 bases between. The CDR3 length is 15 residues. Germline values: CDR1 MNHNS, CDR2 SASEGT. For the CDR3, the DNA is TGTGCCAGCAGTGAACCCCGTGATACGGGTAATGAAGCTTTCTTT. Translated, it gives CASSEPRDTGNEAFF.

In this sample, this clonotype turned up many times. The chain carries TRBV5-1 and TRBJ1-4; a possible D gene is TRBD1 (5 bases). Germline CDR1 and CDR2: SGHRS and YFSETQ. V lost 4 bases to trimming and J lost 3 bases, with 7 bases between them. CDR3 size: 13 residues. The CDR3 is CASSTGANEKLFF. CDR3 bases: TGCGCCAGCAGCACAGGCGCTAATGAAAAACTGTTTTTT.

In regard to this clonotype: A much larger clone is a single base away; this may be a read error. This chain links TRBV3-1 with TRBJ2-2; the D gene is possibly TRBD2 (6 bases). With 4 bases removed from V and 6 bases from J, the gap between germline ends came to 12 bases. Germline values: CDR1 LGHDT, CDR2 YNNKEL (reference sequence). There are 14 residues in the CDR3. CDR3 nucleotide sequence: TGTGCCAGCAGCCGCCCAGGAGGGTCCGGGGAGCTGTTTTTT. Protein product: CASSRPGGSGELFF. The full variable domain, in which reference TRBV3-1 and TRBJ2-2 provide the parts outside the CDR3, is DTAVSQTPKYLVTQMGNDKSIKCEQNLGHDTMYWYKQDSKKFLKIMFSYNNKELIINETVPNRFSPKSPDKAHLNLHINSLELGDSAVYFCASSRPGGSGELFFGEGSRLTVL.

This clonotype has at least ten counts. The chain recombines TRBV6-1 with TRBJ2-7, with a possible D match to TRBD1 (6 bases). This CDR3 contains 15 residues. Germline V gene data show CDR1 as MNHNS and CDR2 as SASEGT. Trimming cost V 5 bases and J 3 bases, with 17 bases left between them. Here the CDR3 reads CASSTGQRIFYEQYF. DNA for the CDR3: TGTGCCAGCAGTACCGGACAGCGGATTTTCTACGAGCAGTACTTC.

Many counts were recorded for this clonotype. One end of the junction varies from germline; a read error may be responsible. The V and J genes are TRBV5-1 and TRBJ1-1; D is unclear. Per germline, CDR1 SGHRS and CDR2 YFSETQ. The CDR3 contains 14 residues. This CDR3 reads CASSLLGMNTEAFF. The CDR3 DNA reads as TGTGCCAGCAGCTTGCTCGGAATGAACACTGAAGCTTTCTTT.

This sequence joins TRBV12-3 or TRBV12-4 and TRBJ1-4, with a possible D match to TRBD1 (5 bases). The CDR3 is 14 residues long. V shed 6 bases and J shed 8 bases, with 16 bases lying between them. The CDR3 loop reads CASSGGREREKLFF. The DNA for the CDR3 is TGTGCCAGCAGCGGGGGACGGGAAAGAGAAAAACTGTTTTTT.

This clonotype has a count of ten or more. V is TRBV29-1 and J is TRBJ1-1; D may be TRBD1 (5 bases). The CDR3 extends over 13 amino acids. With 4 bases removed from V and 5 bases from J, the gap between germline ends came to 14 bases. Germline V gives CDR1 SQVTM, CDR2 ANQGSEA. The CDR3 coding sequence is TGCAGCGTTGGCGGGGCCCCGGTTACTGAAGCTTTCTTT. Amino acid sequence: CSVGGAPVTEAFF.

In this sample, this clonotype turned up many times. V and J are TRBV3-1 and TRBJ1-1; weak D call: TRBD1 (6 bases). The V gene's germline CDR1 is LGHDT and CDR2 YNNKEL (reference sequence). The CDR3 has 15 residues. V shed 3 bases and J shed 0 bases, with 11 bases lying between them. This CDR3 is CASSHRQGLNTEAFF. CDR3 sequence (DNA): TGTGCCAGCAGCCATCGTCAGGGGCTGAACACTGAAGCTTTCTTT.

This clonotype came up a few times. The chain links TRBV30 to TRBJ1-6; TRBD1 is a possible D gene (6 bases). The germline V gene encodes CDR1 GTSNPN and CDR2 SVGIG (reference sequence). CDR3 length equals 14 residues. Deletions cut 0 bases from V and 9 bases from J, with 12 bases between. This CDR3 reads CAWSVSGGVSPLHF. The CDR3 bases are TGTGCCTGGAGTGTAAGCGGGGGCGTTTCACCCCTCCACTTT.

V and J are TRBV25-1 and TRBJ1-5; tentative D call: TRBD1 (6 bases). This CDR3 contains 14 residues. CDR1 is MGHDK, CDR2 SYGVNS, per germline. The V gene lost 8 bases and the J gene lost 4 bases, with 15 bases spanning the gap. CDR3 amino acids: CASAKTGDNQPQHF. The CDR3, as DNA: TGTGCCAGCGCCAAGACAGGAGATAATCAGCCCCAGCATTTT.

The sample holds many counts of this clonotype. The chain has TRBV28 and TRBJ1-1; D is unresolved. Trimming pared 6 bases from V and 0 bases from J, leaving 5 bases between. The length of the CDR3 is 12 residues. Germline V lookup: CDR1 MDHEN, CDR2 SYDVKM. CDR3 protein: CASRKLNTEAFF. The CDR3 nucleotides are TGTGCCAGCAGAAAACTGAACACTGAAGCTTTCTTT.

This clonotype was counted at least ten times. This chain connects TRBV6-1 to TRBJ1-5, with D unclear. Between the trimmed V and J ends, which lost 6 bases and 4 bases, there was a span of 10 bases. CDR3 length: 13 residues. Germline CDR1 reads MNHNS; CDR2 reads SASEGT. The CDR3 here is CASSTNSNQPQHF. The CDR3 coding sequence is TGTGCCAGCAGCACTAACAGTAATCAGCCCCAGCATTTT.

This clonotype was seen at least ten times. V is TRBV4-1 and J is TRBJ1-5; a possible D gene is TRBD1 (6 bases). The CDR3 loop spans 16 amino acids. V lost 1 base and J 6 bases, leaving 16 bases between the germline ends. Germline V gives CDR1 MGHRA, CDR2 YSYEKL. CDR3 protein: CASSQVQQGGSQPQHF. The CDR3 DNA is TGCGCCAGCAGCCAAGTTCAACAGGGTGGAAGTCAGCCCCAGCATTTT.

This chain connects TRBV6-1 to TRBJ1-2; D possibly corresponds to TRBD1 (5 bases). V lost 6 bases and J lost 4, with 15 bases in between. Germline-derived CDR1 and CDR2 are MNHNS and SASEGT. The CDR3 contains 14 residues. The CDR3 DNA reads TGTGCCAGCAGACTTCAGGGCCCGGGCTATGGCTACACCTTC. Translation gives CASRLQGPGYGYTF.

This clonotype has more than one count but fewer than ten. One end of the junction does not line up with germline, which may come from a read error. This chain connects TRBV12-5 to TRBJ1-2; D is possibly TRBD1 (5 bases). The CDR3 has 13 amino acids. The V gene's germline CDR1 is LGHNT and CDR2 FRNRAP. The DNA for the CDR3 is TGTGCTAGTGGCTTGGGGGCTAACTATGGCTACACCTTC. As protein: CASGLGANYGYTF.

This clonotype was seen many times. The rearrangement joins TRBV11-3 to TRBJ2-5; 9 bases fit TRBD2. CDR3 length: 14 residues. Germline V gene data show CDR1 as SGHNT and CDR2 as YENEEA. Trimming at V came to 5 bases and at J to 4 bases, leaving 5 bases not matched to a gene. CDR3 region: CASSRGGGGETQYF. In nucleotides, the CDR3 is TGTGCCAGCAGCCGCGGGGGGGGCGGAGAGACCCAGTACTTC.

The table lists this clonotype with many counts. The chain links TRBV7-9 to TRBJ2-5; D is unresolved. Germline V gives CDR1 SEHNR, CDR2 FQNEAQ (reference sequence). The V gene lost 4 bases and the J gene lost 3 bases, with 9 bases spanning the gap. The CDR3 length is 13 residues. DNA of the CDR3: TGTGCCAGCAGCTATTCAAGGGAAGAGACCCAGTACTTC. Its translation is CASSYSREETQYF. Drawing the rest from reference TRBV7-9 and TRBJ2-5, the complete variable domain is DTGVSQNPRHKITKRGQNVTFRCDPISEHNRLYWYRQTLGQGPEFLTYFQNEAQLEKSRLLSDRFSAERPKGSFSTLEIQRTEQGDSAMYLCASSYSREETQYFGPGTRLLVL.

Note on this clonotype: Given a much more abundant clone one base away, this may be a read error. The chain uses TRBV11-3 and TRBJ2-5, with TRBD2 matching 15 bases. The assigned J gene may be wrong: the sequence end matches TRBJ2-1 better. In germline, CDR1 is SGHNT, CDR2 YENEEA. The CDR3 extends over 18 amino acids. The CDR3 bases are TGTGCCAGCAGCCAAGGGACTAGCGGGGGGCACCCCTACAATGAGCAGTTCTTC. Encoded protein: CASSQGTSGGHPYNEQFF.

There are many counts of this clonotype. The CDR3, as DNA: TGTGCCAGCGGCTTCCCTATTAGCCGAGTGGACAATGAGCAGTTCTTC. This encodes CASGFPISRVDNEQFF. V gene TRBV28 combines with J gene TRBJ2-1; D not certain. This CDR3 region has 16 residues. The V gene lost 8 bases and the J gene lost 5 bases, with 22 bases spanning the gap. Germline CDR1 reads MDHEN; CDR2 reads SYDVKM. Looking up the rest from reference TRBV28 and TRBJ2-1 gives the full variable domain: DVKVTQSSRYLVKRTGEKVFLECVQDMDHENMFWYRQDPGLGLRLIYFSYDVKMKEKGDIPEGYSVSREKKERFSLILESASTNQTSMYLCASGFPISRVDNEQFFGPGTRLTVL.

The DNA for the CDR3 is TGTGCCAGCAGCAGATGGACAGACTACAATGAGCAGTTCTTC. Translating it yields CASSRWTDYNEQFF. The chain links TRBV9 to TRBJ2-1; maybe TRBD1 (6 bases). Trimming stripped 4 bases from V and 3 bases from J, with 11 bases between. Per the germline V gene, CDR1 is SGDLS and CDR2 is YYNGEE. This CDR3 has 14 residues.

Regarding this clonotype: Being one base from a much bigger clone, this may be a read error. The chain employs TRBV3-1 and TRBJ2-3; D is possibly TRBD1 (5 bases). TRBJ1-1 matches the DNA end more closely, so the J call is doubtful. Germline V gives CDR1 LGHDT, CDR2 YNNKEL (reference sequence). There are 13 residues in the CDR3. Written as DNA, the CDR3 is TGTGCCAGCAGCCCTTTCGGGGGTCCCGAAGCTTTCTTT. It translates to CASSPFGGPEAFF.

This clonotype was observed at least ten times. The genes are TRBV7-4 and TRBJ2-5, with D tentatively TRBD1 or TRBD2 (6 bases each). Trimming cost V 5 bases and J 5 bases, with 21 bases left between them. Germline CDR1 reads SGHVT; CDR2 reads SQSDAQ. There are 16 residues in the CDR3. CDR3 nucleotide sequence: TGTGCCAGCAGCCCTGAGAGGGGGGTGTGTGAGGAGACCCAGTACTTC. Translated: CASSPERGVCEETQYF.

Many counts were recorded for this clonotype. The chain is built from TRBV11-2 and TRBJ1-2, with TRBD1 as a possible D gene (5 bases). The germline V and J ends were trimmed by 5 bases and 4 bases, with 14 bases remaining between them. Germline V gene data show CDR1 as SGHAT and CDR2 as FQNNGV. The CDR3 is made up of 14 amino acids. The CDR3 spells CASSPLGPSYGYTF. Written as DNA, the CDR3 is TGTGCCAGCAGCCCCCTGGGGCCGTCCTATGGCTACACCTTC.

Many counts were recorded for this clonotype. The rearrangement uses TRBV28 and TRBJ1-5; D is unresolved. Trimming took off 3 bases at V and 5 bases at J, with 11 bases between the two ends. Germline V lookup: CDR1 MDHEN, CDR2 SYDVKM. CDR3 length: 14 amino acids. The CDR3 sequence: CASSFVSGYQPQHF. The CDR3 nucleotides are TGTGCCAGCAGTTTTGTTAGTGGTTATCAGCCCCAGCATTTT.

The chain carries TRBV15 and TRBJ1-2; D call uncertain. Germline CDR1 is LNHNV and CDR2 is YYDKDF (reference sequence). V was pared by 3 bases and J by 3 bases, with 5 bases between. The CDR3 length is 12 residues. CDR3 amino acids: CATSSRDYGYTF. DNA of the CDR3: TGTGCCACCAGCAGCCGGGACTATGGCTACACCTTC.

This clonotype was recorded a few times. The rearrangement uses TRBV7-2 and TRBJ2-2; no definite D call. This CDR3 is built from 13 residues. Trimming removed 5 bases at V and 6 bases at J, with 10 bases between. Germline assignment: CDR1 SGHTA and CDR2 FQGNSA. DNA of the CDR3: TGTGCCAGCAGCCGACCTACTCCCGGGGAGCTGTTTTTT. Protein product: CASSRPTPGELFF.

This clonotype has ten or more counts. The V call is TRBV30, the J call TRBJ2-3; D gene unclear. Germline CDR1 is GTSNPN and CDR2 is SVGIG (reference sequence). Trimming shortened V by 4 bases and J by 4 bases, and 6 bases separated the two germline ends. The CDR3 extends over 11 amino acids. As DNA, the CDR3 is TGTGCCTGGACAGACCCAGATACGCAGTATTTT. Its protein product is CAWTDPDTQYF.